The rows below give T cell receptor beta chains drawn from one sample of a study of blood T cell repertoires in COVID-19. Generated by immunoSEQ multiplex PCR, the TCRdb table keeps only in-frame clones and is missing some. The sample includes a few hundred thousand clones, about nine tenths seen only once; the top ten take more than 1%. Input material: PBMCs or T cells enriched from blood (not recorded which). Receptor source: a human donor in a cohort exposed to, infected with or recovered from COVID-19 (not recorded which). The donor label of this sample is uncertain. CDR3s include the opening cysteine and the closing phenylalanine or tryptophan. A D gene is named only where the DNA matches it firmly.

TRBJ2-3,TRBD2,TRBV24-1,TGTGCCACCAGTGACCGTGGGACTAGCGGGGGGCGGGATACGCAGTATTTT,CATSDRGTSGGRDTQYF
TRBJ1-1,NA,TRBV5-4,TGTGCCAGCAGCATAGGAATGGGACACCTGAACACTGAAGCTTTCTTT,CASSIGMGHLNTEAFF
TRBJ1-5,NA,TRBV7-2,TGTGCCAGCAGCGATGACACTAGCAATCAGCCCCAGCATTTT,CASSDDTSNQPQHF
TRBJ2-5,NA,TRBV4-1,TGCGCCAGCAGCCAAGTGGGGGACTACCAAGAGACCCAGTACTTC,CASSQVGDYQETQYF
TRBJ2-1,TRBD2,TRBV7-3,TGTGCCAGCAGCTTAACCCCGAGTAGCGGGATGAATGAGCAGTTCTTC,CASSLTPSSGMNEQFF
TRBJ2-1,TRBD2,TRBV27,TGTGCCAGTCTTAGCGGGGGGACCTACAATGAGCAGTTCTTC,CASLSGGTYNEQFF
TRBJ1-6,NA,TRBV4-1,TGCGCCAGCAGCCAAGATGGGGGGAGGAATTCACCCCTCCACTTT,CASSQDGGRNSPLHF
TRBJ1-2,NA,TRBV27,TGTGCCAGCAGTTTACGGGGGACTAACTATGGCTACACCTTC,CASSLRGTNYGYTF
TRBJ1-6,TRBD1,TRBV14,TGTGCCAGCAGCCAAGATCTCGGACAGGGGCTCTCCTATAATTCACCCCTCCACTTT,CASSQDLGQGLSYNSPLHF
TRBJ1-2,TRBD1,TRBV9,TGTGCCAGCAGCGTAGAGCCCTCACAGGGGGCACTTAACTATGGCTACACCTTC,CASSVEPSQGALNYGYTF
TRBJ1-5,NA,TRBV4-1,TGCGCCAGCGGTTATCGGGGCAATCAGCCCCAGCATTTT,CASGYRGNQPQHF
TRBJ2-5,TRBD2,TRBV6-4,TGTGCCAGCAAGACTAGCGGGGGCCACGAGGAAGAGACCCAGTACTTC,CASKTSGGHEEETQYF
TRBJ2-1,NA,TRBV7-9,TGTGCCAGCAGCTTAGACGCACAAGGAGCGTTGAATGAGCAGTTCTTC,CASSLDAQGALNEQFF
TRBJ1-4,NA,TRBV5-1,TGCGCCAGCAGCCCTGGGAGGGCTAATGAAAAACTGTTTTTT,CASSPGRANEKLFF
TRBJ1-4,TRBD1,TRBV19,TGTGCCAGTTCACAGGGGCGTGAAAAACTGTTTTTT,CASSQGREKLFF
TRBJ2-7,NA,TRBV11-2,TGTGCCAGCAGCTACCTCCGGGACAACCCCTACGAGCAGTACTTC,CASSYLRDNPYEQYF